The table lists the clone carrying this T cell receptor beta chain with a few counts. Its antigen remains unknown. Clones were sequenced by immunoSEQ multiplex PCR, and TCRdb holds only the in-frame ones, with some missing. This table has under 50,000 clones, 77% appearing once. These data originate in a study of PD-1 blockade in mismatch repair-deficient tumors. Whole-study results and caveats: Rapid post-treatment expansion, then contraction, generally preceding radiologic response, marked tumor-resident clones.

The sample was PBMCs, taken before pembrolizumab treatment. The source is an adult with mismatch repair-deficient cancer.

The CDR3 region is CASSHGTSGPYEQYF. The CDR3, as DNA: TGCGCCAGCAGCCATGGGACTAGCGGTCCCTACGAGCAGTACTTC. V and J are TRBV5-1 and TRBJ2-7; 11 nucleotides agree with TRBD2. Trimming at V came to 4 bases and at J to 2 bases, leaving 5 bases not matched to a gene. This CDR3 comprises 15 residues. Germline values: CDR1 SGHRS, CDR2 YFSETQ.